This T cell receptor (beta chain) derives from a study of T-cell reconstitution after alpha-beta-depleted transplantation in children. The CDR3 loop spans 15 amino acids. The germline V gene has CDR1 SQVTM and CDR2 ANQGSEA. J was trimmed by 5 bases and V by 7 bases; bases with no gene match: 14. This clonotype was seen only a few times. Preparation of the TCRbeta library involved a method that used unique molecular identifiers. MiXCR, run by TCRdb on the PCR reads, gives a single entry per CDR3 protein. This table has about 870,000 distinct CDR3 sequences, 16% appearing once. The chain uses TRBV29-1 and TRBJ2-5; 9 nucleotides align to TRBD1. Material: PBMCs, mostly from graft donor cells, obtained 360 days after TCRalphabeta/CD19-depleted stem cell transplant. This TCR derives from a male patient under 18 who had a stem cell transplant for acute lymphoblastic leukemia, so the T cells may come from the graft donor. The chain's CDR3 is CSGPQSGQGTETQYF. In nucleotides, the CDR3 is TGCAGCGGACCTCAATCGGGACAGGGTACGGAGACCCAGTACTTC.